A single sample is the source of the 30 T cell receptor beta chains below, sequenced in a study of T cell repertoires in cytomegalovirus infection. These receptors have no known antigen. TCRdb redid the calling of the reads with MiXCR, one entry per CDR3 protein. The sample consists of hundreds of thousands of distinct CDR3 sequences, about 30% of them appearing once. The sample was cultured PBMCs, taken from culture after CMV antigen stimulation. The receptor set was obtained from a human donor in good health (CMV status not recorded). Some clones in this sample may be carry-over from other donors' samples.

This clonotype was seen a single time. This sequence joins TRBV19 and TRBJ2-1; the match to TRBD1 covers 8 bases. Trimming took 2 bases from V and 4 from J; bases not matched to a gene: 4. In germline, CDR1 is LNHDA, CDR2 SQIVND (reference sequence). The CDR3 totals 15 residues. CDR3 region: CASSISTGGYNEQFF. CDR3 bases: TGTGCCAGTAGTATATCTACAGGGGGTTACAATGAGCAGTTCTTC.

V and J are TRBV12-3 or TRBV12-4 and TRBJ2-3; 8 nucleotides agree with TRBD2. This CDR3 contains 16 residues. Trimming took 6 bases from V and 4 from J; bases not matched to a gene: 12. CDR3 bases: TGTGCCAGCAGCTCCCCCGGGGGGGGGAGGGCAGATACGCAGTATTTT. Residues: CASSSPGGGRADTQYF.

This chain links TRBV7-6 with TRBJ2-1; D may be TRBD1 or TRBD2 (6 bases each). CDR3 length equals 16 residues. V shed 1 base and J shed 2 bases, with 12 bases lying between them. Germline V gene lookup returns CDR1 SGHVS and CDR2 FNYEAQ. For the CDR3, the DNA is TGTGCCAGCAGCTTAGAGGGGGGCACCGCCTACAATGAGCAGTTCTTC. Its translation is CASSLEGGTAYNEQFF.

The rearrangement links TRBV11-2 to TRBJ2-5, with D unclear. This CDR3 has 15 residues. Trimming pared 4 bases from V and 0 bases from J, leaving 12 bases between. The germline CDR1 and CDR2 sequences are SGHAT and FQNNGV. This CDR3 is CASSSTHPYQETQYF. The CDR3 bases are TGTGCCAGCAGCTCTACACACCCGTACCAAGAGACCCAGTACTTC.

The rearrangement links TRBV2 to TRBJ1-1, with 11 nucleotides matching TRBD1. CDR1 and CDR2 from the germline V gene are SNHLY and FYNNEI. J lost 5 bases, V lost 6 bases, and 11 bases had no gene match. The CDR3 extends over 16 amino acids. The CDR3 is CASRARDRGGSTEAFF. CDR3 DNA: TGTGCCAGCAGAGCCCGGGACAGGGGGGGAAGTACTGAAGCTTTCTTT.

This clonotype has more than one count but fewer than ten. The V call is TRBV6-6, the J call TRBJ2-7; 7 nucleotides match TRBD2. The CDR3 totals 16 residues. Germline V gives CDR1 MNHNY, CDR2 SVGAGI (reference sequence). Germline trimming cut 2 bases from V and 2 bases from J; bases unmatched to any gene: 9. The DNA of the CDR3 is TGTGCCAGCAGTTACGTCGGGGGACTAAAAACCTACGAGCAGTACTTC. Translated: CASSYVGGLKTYEQYF.

This clonotype was found a few times. The rearrangement uses TRBV7-2 and TRBJ2-1; D ambiguous. V lost 4 bases and J lost 0, with 13 bases in between. The length of the CDR3 is 16 residues. In germline, CDR1 is SGHTA, CDR2 FQGNSA. The CDR3, as DNA: TGTGCCAGCAGCTGGTCTGGCGGAAGCTCCTACAATGAGCAGTTCTTC. It is translated as CASSWSGGSSYNEQFF. Supplemented by reference TRBV7-2 and TRBJ2-1, the full variable domain reads GAGVSQSPSNKVTEKGKDVELRCDPISGHTALYWYRQSLGQGLEFLIYFQGNSAPDKSGLPSDRFSAERTGGSVSTLTIQRTQQEDSAVYLCASSWSGGSSYNEQFFGPGTRLTVL.

In its sample, this clonotype was seen a few times. V usage is TRBV18 and J usage is TRBJ2-7; D gene ambiguous. This CDR3 is 14 amino acids long. Germline values: CDR1 KGHSH, CDR2 LQKENI. Between the trimmed V and J ends, which lost 0 bases and 5 bases, there was a span of 11 bases. CDR3 nucleotide sequence: TGTGCCAGCTCACCACCTGGAAGCGCGAACGAGCAGTACTTC. Protein sequence: CASSPPGSANEQYF.

The V gene is TRBV7-6, the J gene TRBJ2-5; 16 positions match TRBD2. V was pared by 7 bases and J by 6 bases, with 8 bases of the junction left unmatched. This CDR3 spans 16 amino acids. Germline lookup yields CDR1 SGHVS and CDR2 FNYEAQ. The CDR3 protein is CASTGTSGGARKTQYF. In nucleotides, the CDR3 is TGTGCCAGCACCGGGACTAGCGGGGGGGCTCGAAAGACCCAGTACTTC.

This clonotype was found many times. The rearrangement links TRBV7-2 to TRBJ2-3; 7 nucleotides line up with TRBD1. Germline CDR1 and CDR2: SGHTA and FQGNSA. CDR3 length equals 15 residues. The J segment lost 4 bases and the V segment lost 3 bases, leaving 7 bases of the junction unmatched. Written as DNA, the CDR3 is TGTGCCAGCAGCTTGACGACAGGGTTGGCAGATACGCAGTATTTT. It yields the protein CASSLTTGLADTQYF.

The V gene is TRBV7-2, the J gene TRBJ2-7, with D hard to call. V lost 4 bases and J lost 4, with 11 bases in between. The CDR3 runs 13 residues. Germline V CDR1 and CDR2: SGHTA, FQGNSA. The CDR3: CASSSVRAYEQYF. The CDR3 DNA follows: TGTGCCAGCAGCTCCGTCCGGGCTTACGAGCAGTACTTC.

This clonotype was counted between two and nine times. The chain links TRBV29-1 to TRBJ2-5, with D hard to call. V was pared by 6 bases and J by 2 bases, with 19 bases between. Germline V gene data show CDR1 as SQVTM and CDR2 as ANQGSEA. CDR3 length equals 15 residues. In nucleotides, the CDR3 is TGCAGCGTCTCCCTCTCCCAGGTGGAACAAGAGACCCAGTACTTC. It specifies CSVSLSQVEQETQYF.

The V and J genes are TRBV20-1 and TRBJ2-3; unclear D gene. Trimming removed 4 bases at V and 2 bases at J, with 7 bases between. Germline loops: CDR1 DFQATT, CDR2 SNEGSKA (reference sequence). CDR3 length: 12 amino acids. The chain's CDR3 is CSATDHTDTQYF. The CDR3, as DNA: TGCAGTGCTACGGACCACACAGATACGCAGTATTTT.

The V and J genes are TRBV2 and TRBJ2-7, with 10 bases fitting TRBD1. Trimming removed 5 bases from V and 6 bases from J; junction bases left unmatched: 4. CDR1 and CDR2 from the germline V gene are SNHLY and FYNNEI. The CDR3 sequence is 13 residues long. CDR3 region: CASSTGTGAEQYF. DNA for the CDR3: TGTGCCAGCAGTACCGGGACAGGGGCCGAGCAGTACTTC.

V is TRBV18 and J is TRBJ2-2, with D possibly TRBD2 on 5 matching bases. Germline CDR1 and CDR2: KGHSH and LQKENI. V shed 3 bases and J shed 3 bases, with 14 bases lying between them. The CDR3 totals 16 residues. CDR3 loop: CASSPTGIPDTGELFF. In nucleotides, the CDR3 is TGTGCCAGCTCACCTACGGGAATTCCGGACACCGGGGAGCTGTTTTTT.

The gene calls are TRBV19 and TRBJ1-1; D not certain. The CDR3 is 12 amino acids. Trimming stripped 5 bases from V and 7 bases from J, with 11 bases between. Germline values: CDR1 LNHDA, CDR2 SQIVND (reference sequence). CDR3 DNA sequence: TGTGCCAGTAGTCCTCCCGATCGTGAAGCTTTCTTT. This encodes CASSPPDREAFF. Filled out from reference TRBV19 and TRBJ1-1, the complete variable domain reads DGGITQSPKYLFRKEGQNVTLSCEQNLNHDAMYWYRQDPGQGLRLIYYSQIVNDFQKGDIAEGYSVSREKKESFPLTVTSAQKNPTAFYLCASSPPDREAFFGQGTRLTVV.

In its sample, this clonotype was seen a few times. CDR3 in DNA: TGTGCCAGTAGTACCCCCCTTTTGGGGCAAGGGGCCCCCTACAATGAGCAGTTCTTC. Protein sequence: CASSTPLLGQGAPYNEQFF. This chain connects TRBV19 to TRBJ2-1; maybe TRBD1 (5 bases). The germline V and J ends were trimmed by 4 bases and 2 bases, with 24 bases remaining between them. CDR3 length equals 19 residues. Germline V gives CDR1 LNHDA, CDR2 SQIVND (reference sequence).

The V call is TRBV11-3, the J call TRBJ2-1; D uncertain. CDR1 and CDR2 (germline): SGHNT, YENEEA. Trimming removed 8 bases at V and 0 bases at J, with 8 bases between. The CDR3 is 13 residues long. CDR3 residues: CASGTDSYNEQFF. For the CDR3, the DNA is TGTGCCAGCGGCACCGACTCCTACAATGAGCAGTTCTTC.

Concerning this clonotype itself: This clone may be a read error of a much larger clone one base away. This chain joins TRBV7-2 and TRBJ2-1, with no clear D. With 3 bases removed from V and 8 bases from J, the gap between germline ends came to 8 bases. CDR3 length: 12 residues. Germline CDR1 SGHTA, CDR2 FQGNSA. The DNA for the CDR3 is TGTGCCAGCAGCTTGCTCCGCTATGAGCAGTTCTTC. Its protein is CASSLLRYEQFF.

This clonotype was counted many times. The chain combines TRBV7-9 with TRBJ2-5; D is possibly TRBD2 (6 bases). The V end lost 7 bases, the J end lost 2 bases, and 26 bases lay between the germline ends. The germline CDR1 and CDR2 sequences are SEHNR and FQNEAQ (reference sequence). The CDR3 covers 18 residues. CDR3 DNA sequence: TGTGCCAGCAACAACGGGATCTTACGGGACTCACTACAAGAGACCCAGTACTTC. It translates to CASNNGILRDSLQETQYF.

This chain links TRBV7-2 with TRBJ1-3; D gene unclear. Trimming removed 3 bases at V and 5 bases at J, with 11 bases between. Per germline, CDR1 SGHTA and CDR2 FQGNSA. This CDR3 is 14 amino acids long. CDR3 sequence reads: CASSLGARRNTIYF. CDR3 bases: TGTGCCAGCAGCTTGGGTGCCAGGAGAAACACCATATATTTT.

The rearrangement joins TRBV19 to TRBJ2-1; D remains unclear. The germline CDR1 and CDR2 sequences are LNHDA and SQIVND (reference sequence). V gave up 8 bases and J gave up 1 base, with 9 bases separating them. This CDR3 contains 13 residues. Written as DNA, the CDR3 is TGTGCCAGTGGTCGGACGTCCTACAATGAGCAGTTCTTC. Translation gives CASGRTSYNEQFF.

This clonotype has only a few counts. V is TRBV9 and J is TRBJ2-5, with a possible D match to TRBD1 (6 bases). Germline V gives CDR1 SGDLS, CDR2 YYNGEE. With 2 bases removed from V and 5 bases from J, the gap between germline ends came to 13 bases. This CDR3 comprises 14 residues. CDR3 in amino acids: CASSVMSGVETQYF. CDR3 coding DNA: TGTGCCAGCAGCGTTATGTCAGGGGTGGAGACCCAGTACTTC.

There are many counts of this clonotype. The V call is TRBV7-9, the J call TRBJ1-5, with D hard to call. V shed 5 bases and J shed 2 bases, with 13 bases lying between them. Germline V gene data show CDR1 as SEHNR and CDR2 as FQNEAQ (reference sequence). This CDR3 is built from 15 residues. CDR3 loop: CASSPPEVGNQPQHF. DNA for the CDR3: TGTGCCAGCAGCCCCCCCGAGGTGGGCAATCAGCCCCAGCATTTT.

This rearrangement joins TRBV10-3 to TRBJ2-7; 7 bases match TRBD1. Germline-derived CDR1 and CDR2 are ENHRY and SYGVKD. V lost 2 bases, J lost 3 bases, and 4 bases stayed unmatched. This CDR3 has 14 residues. In DNA, the CDR3 is TGTGCCATCAGTGAGCCCCGGGACAGCTACGAGCAGTACTTC. This codes for CAISEPRDSYEQYF.

This clonotype has a handful of counts. V and J are TRBV7-6 and TRBJ2-7, with TRBD1 as a possible D gene (6 bases). V shed 5 bases and J shed 2 bases, with 13 bases lying between them. The germline gives CDR1 SGHVS, CDR2 FNYEAQ. The CDR3 covers 14 residues. Written as DNA, the CDR3 is TGTGCCAGCAGCGGAACAGGGTCCCCCTACGAGCAGTACTTC. Its translation is CASSGTGSPYEQYF.

This clonotype was counted a few times. V is TRBV6-2 or TRBV6-3 and J is TRBJ1-5; perhaps TRBD1 as D (6 bases). The CDR3 has 13 amino acids. V lost 8 bases to trimming and J lost 5 bases, with 13 bases between them. The germline gives CDR1 MNHEY, CDR2 SVGEGT. The CDR3 DNA follows: TGTGCCAGCTCTACAGGACAGTATCAGCCCCAGCATTTT. Its protein is CASSTGQYQPQHF.

This clonotype was seen more than once but under ten times. The CDR3 loop reads CASSLAGNPGANVLTF. In DNA form, the CDR3 reads TGTGCCAGCAGCTTAGCTGGGAACCCTGGGGCCAACGTCCTGACTTTC. The rearrangement joins TRBV11-2 to TRBJ2-6; D is uncertain. This CDR3 has 16 residues. CDR1 and CDR2 from the germline V gene are SGHAT and FQNNGV. The V end lost 1 base, the J end lost 2 bases, and 9 bases lay between the germline ends.

Ten or more counts support this clonotype. This chain links TRBV7-2 with TRBJ1-2; TRBD1 might be the D (5 bases). Germline V lookup: CDR1 SGHTA, CDR2 FQGNSA. This CDR3 spans 12 amino acids. V was clipped by 2 bases and J by 7 bases, with 8 bases between them. The CDR3 reads CASSLRTGGYTF. The CDR3 bases are TGTGCCAGCAGCTTACGAACAGGTGGCTACACCTTC.

This clonotype was detected only a few times. The genes are TRBV6-1 and TRBJ2-3; tentatively, D is TRBD1 (6 bases). The CDR3 spans 15 residues. Germline CDR1 and CDR2: MNHNS and SASEGT. Between the trimmed V and J ends, which lost 6 bases and 0 bases, there was a span of 13 bases. The CDR3 protein is CASRMGASSTDTQYF. The CDR3 bases are TGTGCCAGCAGGATGGGGGCAAGTAGCACAGATACGCAGTATTTT.